This TCR beta chain appears in the sequencing data of a study of blood T cell repertoires in COVID-19. Looking at the study overall: COVID-19 samples from acute and convalescent phases originated in the United States, Italy and Spain.

Measured with immunoSEQ multiplex PCR; TCRdb has only the in-frame clones, and not every one. The table includes just under 150,000 clones, approximately 84% detected once. CDR1 and CDR2 from the germline V gene are LNHDA and SQIVND (reference sequence). Trimming at V came to 6 bases and at J to 3 bases, leaving 9 bases not matched to a gene. CDR3 length: 15 residues. Material for sequencing was peripheral blood. The source is a human donor with acute or convalescent COVID-19. The donor label of this sample is uncertain. This rearrangement joins TRBV19 to TRBJ2-5; 8 nucleotides agree with TRBD2. This CDR3 is CASSRAGAFEETQYF. In DNA form, the CDR3 reads TGTGCCAGTAGCCGAGCGGGGGCCTTCGAAGAGACCCAGTACTTC.